These 23 T cell receptor beta chains were sequenced from one sample in a study of blood T cells in healthy people across ages. Primed by a sample-barcoded 5' primer and a J-beta primer mix, a second PCR proceeded for roughly 7 to 12 cycles. Using its own MiXCR run on the 5' RACE reads, TCRdb lists one record per CDR3 protein. Among 1.5 million to 2 million distinct CDR3 sequences listed, around half were seen once. Source material: blood. The origin of the receptors is a woman aged 40 to 50 in good health.

J is TRBJ2-6 and V is TRBV28; perhaps TRBD1 as D (6 bases). The CDR3 has 15 residues. From germline, CDR1 is MDHEN and CDR2 SYDVKM. V was trimmed by 6 bases and J by 1 base, leaving 10 bases between them. CDR3 sequence: CASSSDRSGANVLTF. Here the CDR3 DNA reads TGTGCCAGCAGCAGCGACAGGTCTGGGGCCAACGTCCTGACTTTC. Together with reference TRBV28 and TRBJ2-6, the CDR3 gives the full variable domain: DVKVTQSSRYLVKRTGEKVFLECVQDMDHENMFWYRQDPGLGLRLIYFSYDVKMKEKGDIPEGYSVSREKKERFSLILESASTNQTSMYLCASSSDRSGANVLTFGAGSRLTVL.

In this sample, this clonotype turned up once. The CDR3 DNA sequence: TGTGCCAGCAGTCTACAGGGGGCAGGACGGGGTGGCTACACCTTC. This encodes CASSLQGAGRGGYTF. The gene calls are TRBV28 and TRBJ1-2; 9 bases are shared with TRBD1. The CDR3 has 15 residues. Losses at the gene ends were 5 bases for V and 7 bases for J; bases not matched to a gene: 11. CDR1 and CDR2 from the germline V gene are MDHEN and SYDVKM.

The rearrangement links TRBV28 to TRBJ1-5; possible D gene TRBD1, 6 bases. Per germline, CDR1 MDHEN and CDR2 SYDVKM. This CDR3 contains 17 residues. Trimming removed 6 bases at V and 4 bases at J, with 22 bases between. CDR3 coding DNA: TGTGCCAGCAGATGGGGTGGGGGCAGGAACACAAATCAGCCCCAGCATTTT. Its translation is CASRWGGGRNTNQPQHF.

This clonotype occurred a few times. The chain joins TRBV7-9 to TRBJ2-6; tentatively, D is TRBD1 (6 bases). CDR3 length equals 18 residues. Trimming stripped 2 bases from V and 0 bases from J, with 14 bases between. Germline V lookup: CDR1 SEHNR, CDR2 FQNEAQ (reference sequence). CDR3 nucleotide sequence: TGTGCCAGCAGCTTAACCAGTCAGGGGCCCTCTGGGGCCAACGTCCTGACTTTC. Translated, it gives CASSLTSQGPSGANVLTF.

The chain has TRBV20-1 and TRBJ2-7; 7 positions match TRBD1. CDR1 is DFQATT, CDR2 SNEGSKA, per germline (reference sequence). The CDR3 spans 12 residues. Losses at the gene ends were 4 bases for V and 7 bases for J; bases not matched to a gene: 7. CDR3 bases: TGCAGTGCTACCTGGACAGGAAAAGAGCAGTACTTC. Translated: CSATWTGKEQYF.

The rearrangement joins TRBV11-2 to TRBJ1-6; D unclear. From germline, CDR1 is SGHAT and CDR2 FQNNGV. V lost 4 bases and J lost 8, with 9 bases in between. The length of the CDR3 is 13 residues. Here the CDR3 reads CASSSYPDSPLHF. The CDR3, as DNA: TGTGCCAGCAGCTCCTACCCTGATTCACCCCTCCACTTT.

This clonotype was picked up a small number of times. The chain carries TRBV5-6 and TRBJ2-5; no firm D call. V lost 3 bases and J 3 bases, leaving 24 bases between the germline ends. The CDR3 contains 18 residues. The germline CDR1 and CDR2 sequences are SGHDT and YYEEEE. The CDR3 spells CASSSYNTYTQSKETQYF. The CDR3 nucleotides are TGTGCCAGCAGCTCATATAATACCTACACTCAATCGAAAGAGACCCAGTACTTC.

The chain couples TRBV27 to TRBJ2-7; D gene uncertain. The germline gives CDR1 MNHEY, CDR2 SMNVEV (reference sequence). The CDR3 has 13 residues. V was cut by 5 bases and J by 3 bases, with 11 bases left in between. DNA of the CDR3: TGTGCCAGCAGTGTGGGGTTCGGCTACGAGCAGTACTTC. Amino acids: CASSVGFGYEQYF.

In its sample, this clonotype was seen a few times. The gene calls are TRBV29-1 and TRBJ2-5; D could derive from TRBD1 or TRBD2 (6 bases each). V was clipped by 4 bases and J by 5 bases, with 23 bases between them. There are 16 residues in the CDR3. The V gene's germline CDR1 is SQVTM and CDR2 ANQGSEA. The CDR3 bases are TGCAGCGTTGCGGGCCTGGGGGGCCAAACAAGGGAGACCCAGTACTTC. This encodes CSVAGLGGQTRETQYF.

CDR3 in amino acids: CASSFFQTGGNQPQHF. The DNA for the CDR3 is TGTGCCAGCAGCTTCTTCCAGACAGGGGGGAATCAGCCCCAGCATTTT. The chain carries TRBV7-8 and TRBJ1-5, with 9 positions matching TRBD1. CDR3 length equals 16 residues. Trimming at V came to 3 bases and at J to 4 bases, leaving 7 bases not matched to a gene. CDR1 and CDR2 (germline): SGHVS, FQNEAQ.

The J gene is TRBJ2-5, the V gene TRBV5-1; the D gene is possibly TRBD2 (5 bases). V gave up 9 bases and J gave up 1 base, with 19 bases separating them. CDR1 is SGHRS, CDR2 YFSETQ, per germline. CDR3 length: 15 amino acids. In DNA, the CDR3 is TGCGCCACCCAGCTTAAAGTAGGGAGCCAAGAGACCCAGTACTTC. The encoded protein is CATQLKVGSQETQYF.

This chain joins TRBV28 and TRBJ2-7, with a tentative D call TRBD1 (6 bases). This CDR3 spans 14 amino acids. Germline V gene sequence: CDR1 MDHEN, CDR2 SYDVKM. Trimming removed 9 bases at V and 2 bases at J, with 17 bases between. The CDR3 here is CASKNRDTTYEQYF. DNA of the CDR3: TGTGCCAGTAAAAACCGGGACACCACCTACGAGCAGTACTTC.

This CDR3 is CASSYSHGPMNEQYF. For the CDR3, the DNA is TGTGCCAGCAGTTACTCTCACGGACCCATGAACGAGCAGTACTTC. This chain connects TRBV6-5 to TRBJ2-7, with no clear D. The CDR3 is 15 residues long. The V gene lost 0 bases and the J gene lost 5 bases, with 14 bases spanning the gap. Germline assignment: CDR1 MNHEY and CDR2 SVGAGI.

CDR3 region: CASSYSMATYNEQFF. The CDR3, as DNA: TGTGCCAGCAGTTACTCGATGGCAACCTACAATGAGCAGTTCTTC. V gene TRBV6-2 or TRBV6-3 combines with J gene TRBJ2-1, with D unresolved. Between the trimmed V and J ends, which lost 0 bases and 2 bases, there was a span of 8 bases. CDR1 is MNHEY, CDR2 SVGEGT, per germline. The CDR3 spans 15 residues.

V usage is TRBV20-1 and J usage is TRBJ1-2, with D possibly being TRBD1 (5 bases). This CDR3 is built from 14 residues. CDR1 and CDR2 (germline): DFQATT, SNEGSKA (reference sequence). With 3 bases removed from V and 2 bases from J, the gap between germline ends came to 13 bases. The CDR3, as DNA: TGCAGTGCTAGGGGACTGTCCTTCAACTATGGCTACACCTTC. Translated: CSARGLSFNYGYTF.

In regard to this clonotype: A much larger clone differs by one base, so this may be a read error. J is TRBJ2-7 and V is TRBV7-2; D remains ambiguous. The V end lost 1 base, the J end lost 2 bases, and 9 bases lay between the germline ends. CDR3 length: 14 residues. Germline CDR1 is SGHTA and CDR2 is FQGNSA. The CDR3 DNA reads as TGTGCCAGCAGCTTAGATCTGAGCACCTACGAGCAGTACTTC. Translated, it gives CASSLDLSTYEQYF.

This sequence joins TRBV20-1 and TRBJ2-7, with D perhaps TRBD2 (5 bases). The CDR3 spans 12 residues. The germline CDR1 and CDR2 sequences are DFQATT and SNEGSKA (reference sequence). Trimming pared 3 bases from V and 3 bases from J, leaving 9 bases between. The CDR3 spells CSASAGGYEQYF. As DNA, the CDR3 is TGCAGTGCTAGTGCAGGAGGCTACGAGCAGTACTTC.

J is TRBJ2-3 and V is TRBV24-1, with D uncertain. The length of the CDR3 is 14 residues. V shed 8 bases and J shed 2 bases, with 13 bases lying between them. The V gene's germline CDR1 is KGHDR and CDR2 SFDVKD. CDR3 sequence: CATTTTRFTDTQYF. CDR3 sequence (DNA): TGTGCCACCACAACCACTCGCTTCACAGATACGCAGTATTTT.

In its sample, this clonotype was seen once. The V and J genes are TRBV10-3 and TRBJ2-7, with D perhaps matching TRBD1 (5 bases). The CDR3 is 16 residues long. Trimming shortened V by 2 bases and J by 4 bases, and 18 bases separated the two germline ends. Per the germline V gene, CDR1 is ENHRY and CDR2 is SYGVKD. The CDR3 nucleotides are TGTGCCATCAGTGAGCCAGGAGTCAGGGCTATTTACGAGCAGTACTTC. Its protein product is CAISEPGVRAIYEQYF.

The chain carries TRBV6-1 and TRBJ1-5, with TRBD1 matching 8 bases. With V trimmed by 6 bases and J by 4 bases, 2 bases remained unmatched. Germline assignment: CDR1 MNHNS and CDR2 SASEGT. The CDR3 runs to 13 residues. The CDR3 protein is CASRDRENQPQHF. As DNA, the CDR3 is TGTGCCAGCAGGGACAGGGAGAATCAGCCCCAGCATTTT.

The chain links TRBV7-2 to TRBJ2-1; D might be TRBD2 (7 bases). This CDR3 is built from 17 residues. V dropped 5 bases and J dropped 0 bases, with 17 bases sitting between them. Looked up from germline, CDR1 is SGHTA and CDR2 is FQGNSA. The DNA for the CDR3 is TGTGCCAGCAGCCCCCAGGGGCGGGGGCACTCCTACAATGAGCAGTTCTTC. Its protein is CASSPQGRGHSYNEQFF. Using reference TRBV7-2 and TRBJ2-1 for the parts outside the CDR3, the full variable domain is GAGVSQSPSNKVTEKGKDVELRCDPISGHTALYWYRQSLGQGLEFLIYFQGNSAPDKSGLPSDRFSAERTGGSVSTLTIQRTQQEDSAVYLCASSPQGRGHSYNEQFFGPGTRLTVL.

V gene TRBV7-2 combines with J gene TRBJ1-5; 7 positions agree with TRBD1. V shed 1 base, J shed 7 bases, and the junction held 7 bases outside the gene matches. The CDR3 extends over 15 amino acids. CDR1 and CDR2 (germline): SGHTA, FQGNSA. CDR3 residues: CASSLVSGGQQPQHF. CDR3 coding DNA: TGTGCCAGCAGCTTAGTTTCAGGGGGTCAGCAGCCCCAGCATTTT.

V and J are TRBV28 and TRBJ2-3, with D unresolved. Trimming pared 5 bases from V and 2 bases from J, leaving 14 bases between. Germline V gene lookup returns CDR1 MDHEN and CDR2 SYDVKM. The CDR3 consists of 15 residues. The CDR3 bases are TGTGCCAGCAGTGCCCCCCCTCCCCCCACAGATACGCAGTATTTT. Amino acid sequence: CASSAPPPPTDTQYF.